Listed below are T cell receptor beta chains from one sample, sequenced in a study of patients and donors after allogeneic stem cell transplantation. MiXCR was run by TCRdb on the RT-PCR reads, yielding one entry per CDR3 protein. The repertoire holds 30,000 or so distinct CDR3 sequences, with 6.8% as singletons. Source material: blood, either unsorted or a sorted T cell fraction (not recorded which). All receptors come from a human donor who was either an allogeneic HSCT recipient or a stem cell or donor lymphocyte infusion donor (not recorded which). It is not recorded whose cells these are; they may come from a transplant donor. Each CDR3 is given with its conserved first and last residue. A D gene is named only where the DNA matches it firmly. Part of the rows lack a size; the others show once, few, many or a class for expanded clones.

J gene: TRBJ1-2; V gene: TRBV5-5; D gene: NA; clone size: NA; CDR3 DNA: TGTGCCAGCAGCGCAGAACAGGACTACTATGGCTACACCTTC; CDR3 protein: CASSAEQDYYGYTF
J gene: TRBJ2-7; V gene: TRBV21-1; D gene: NA; clone size: few; CDR3 DNA: TGTGCCAGCAGCAAATTCCGTATGGGGAGCTGCGAGCAGTACTTC; CDR3 protein: CASSKFRMGSCEQYF
J gene: TRBJ2-2; V gene: TRBV29-1; D gene: NA; clone size: many; CDR3 DNA: TGCAGCGTTCGTTCGAGTGGGGAGCTGTTTTTT; CDR3 protein: CSVRSSGELFF
J gene: TRBJ1-6; V gene: TRBV7-2; D gene: NA; clone size: many; CDR3 DNA: TGTGCCAGCAGCTTTTTGGGAGGTGTTCCCCTCCACTTT; CDR3 protein: CASSFLGGVPLHF
J gene: TRBJ2-2; V gene: TRBV5-1; D gene: TRBD2; clone size: many; CDR3 DNA: TGCGCCAGCTTCCAGCGGGGGAGCACCGGGGAGCTGTTTTTT; CDR3 protein: CASFQRGSTGELFF
J gene: TRBJ2-7; V gene: TRBV9; D gene: NA; clone size: many; CDR3 DNA: TGTGCCAGCAGCGGACAACCCGAGGGCGAGCAGTACTTC; CDR3 protein: CASSGQPEGEQYF
J gene: TRBJ2-5; V gene: TRBV5-1; D gene: TRBD2; clone size: many; CDR3 DNA: TGCGCCAGCAGCTTGGGACTAGCGGTCCAAGAGACCCAGTACTTC; CDR3 protein: CASSLGLAVQETQYF
J gene: TRBJ2-5; V gene: TRBV7-9; D gene: NA; clone size: many; CDR3 DNA: TGTGCCAGCAGCTCGGCCCAGACTATCCAAGAGACCCAGTACTTC; CDR3 protein: CASSSAQTIQETQYF
J gene: TRBJ1-2; V gene: TRBV6-2/TRBV6-3; D gene: TRBD1; clone size: many; CDR3 DNA: TGTGCCAGCAGTTTCGGGACAGGCCCGTATGGCTACACCTTC; CDR3 protein: CASSFGTGPYGYTF
J gene: TRBJ2-7; V gene: TRBV10-3; D gene: NA; clone size: few; CDR3 DNA: TGTGCTTCGGCCCCTGTCAACTCAGGTCGCTACGAGCAGTACTTC; CDR3 protein: CASAPVNSGRYEQYF
J gene: TRBJ2-1; V gene: TRBV12-5; D gene: NA; clone size: many; CDR3 DNA: TGTGCTAGTGGTTTGGGCCTGACCCCAGAGCAGTTCTTC; CDR3 protein: CASGLGLTPEQFF
J gene: TRBJ2-7; V gene: TRBV19; D gene: NA; clone size: NA; CDR3 DNA: TGTGCCAGTAGCTGGGGGTCGGGATACGAGCAGTACTTC; CDR3 protein: CASSWGSGYEQYF
J gene: TRBJ2-7; V gene: TRBV6-6; D gene: NA; clone size: many; CDR3 DNA: TGTGCCAGCAGTACAACCGGGAGTGGCTCCTACGAGCAGTACTTC; CDR3 protein: CASSTTGSGSYEQYF
J gene: TRBJ1-2; V gene: TRBV24-1; D gene: NA; clone size: many; CDR3 DNA: TGTGCCACTCAGACGGCCATGGGAGGCTACACCTTC; CDR3 protein: CATQTAMGGYTF
J gene: TRBJ2-2; V gene: TRBV4-3; D gene: TRBD2; clone size: NA; CDR3 DNA: TGCGCCAGCAGCCAAGAGGTTTTCGGGAGGGGCACCGGGGAGCTGTTTTTT; CDR3 protein: CASSQEVFGRGTGELFF
J gene: TRBJ1-2; V gene: TRBV12-3/TRBV12-4; D gene: NA; clone size: many; CDR3 DNA: TGTGCCAGCTCCAGTGGGTATGGCTACACCTTC; CDR3 protein: CASSSGYGYTF
J gene: TRBJ2-4; V gene: TRBV20-1; D gene: NA; clone size: NA; CDR3 DNA: TGCAGTGCTAGAGATCTATGGAGGACCAAAAACATTCAGTACTTC; CDR3 protein: CSARDLWRTKNIQYF
J gene: TRBJ1-2; V gene: TRBV24-1; D gene: NA; clone size: many; CDR3 DNA: TGTGCCACCAGTGATTCGGACAGCTTTAACTATGGCTACACCTTC; CDR3 protein: CATSDSDSFNYGYTF
J gene: TRBJ1-1; V gene: TRBV6-2/TRBV6-3; D gene: NA; clone size: many; CDR3 DNA: TGTGCCAGCGATGGGGGATACATGAACACTGAAGCTTTCTTT; CDR3 protein: CASDGGYMNTEAFF
J gene: TRBJ2-1; V gene: TRBV6-5; D gene: NA; clone size: NA; CDR3 DNA: TGTGCCAGCAACCCAATGGGGGGACAAGCCAATGAGCAGTTCTTC; CDR3 protein: CASNPMGGQANEQFF
J gene: TRBJ2-1; V gene: TRBV4-3; D gene: NA; clone size: many; CDR3 DNA: TGCGCCAGCAGTCTGGGAAGCGTTAATGAGCAGTTCTTC; CDR3 protein: CASSLGSVNEQFF
J gene: TRBJ2-1; V gene: TRBV28; D gene: NA; clone size: few; CDR3 DNA: TGTGCCAGCAGTTTATTTCAGTTCTACAATGAGCAGTTCTTC; CDR3 protein: CASSLFQFYNEQFF
J gene: TRBJ1-1; V gene: TRBV28; D gene: TRBD1; clone size: many; CDR3 DNA: TGTGCCAGCAGTCCTACGACAGGGGCGTATGGCACTGAAGCTTTCTTT; CDR3 protein: CASSPTTGAYGTEAFF
J gene: TRBJ2-5; V gene: TRBV5-5; D gene: NA; clone size: few; CDR3 DNA: TGTGCCAGCAGCCCGGGGGAGACCCAGTACTTC; CDR3 protein: CASSPGETQYF
J gene: TRBJ2-7; V gene: TRBV7-9; D gene: NA; clone size: few; CDR3 DNA: TGTGCCAGCAGCTCGGACTACGAGCAGTACTTC; CDR3 protein: CASSSDYEQYF
J gene: TRBJ1-5; V gene: TRBV19; D gene: TRBD1; clone size: many; CDR3 DNA: TGTGCCAGTAGTATAGATCCTCGGGACAGGAATGATCAGCCCCAGCATTTT; CDR3 protein: CASSIDPRDRNDQPQHF
J gene: TRBJ2-1; V gene: TRBV24-1; D gene: NA; clone size: many; CDR3 DNA: TGTGCCACCAGTGGGGCGGGGCTCTACAATGAGCAGTTCTTC; CDR3 protein: CATSGAGLYNEQFF
J gene: TRBJ2-7; V gene: TRBV4-3; D gene: NA; clone size: NA; CDR3 DNA: TGCGCCAGCGGCCAACAGAGACCACCATTTTACGAGCAGTACTTC; CDR3 protein: CASGQQRPPFYEQYF
J gene: TRBJ2-2; V gene: TRBV19; D gene: TRBD2; clone size: NA; CDR3 DNA: TGTGCCAGTAGTTCGGGACTAGCGGGAACCGGGGAGCTGTTTTTT; CDR3 protein: CASSSGLAGTGELFF
J gene: TRBJ2-4; V gene: TRBV18; D gene: TRBD2; clone size: NA; CDR3 DNA: TGTGCCAGCTCACCACCGACTAGCAGGGACATTCAGTACTTC; CDR3 protein: CASSPPTSRDIQYF
J gene: TRBJ2-1; V gene: TRBV5-8; D gene: TRBD2; clone size: few; CDR3 DNA: TGTGCCAGCAGCTTGGCCGGGACTAGCGGAGGGTGGACCTCCTACAATGAGCAGTTCTTC; CDR3 protein: CASSLAGTSGGWTSYNEQFF
J gene: TRBJ2-7; V gene: TRBV27; D gene: NA; clone size: few; CDR3 DNA: TGTGCCAGCAGTTTAGCGGGAAGCTCCTACGAGCAGTACTTC; CDR3 protein: CASSLAGSSYEQYF
J gene: TRBJ1-6; V gene: TRBV4-3; D gene: NA; clone size: many; CDR3 DNA: TGCGCCAGCAGCCAAGATGGCAGGTCTGATTCACCCCTCCACTTT; CDR3 protein: CASSQDGRSDSPLHF
J gene: TRBJ2-3; V gene: TRBV28; D gene: TRBD2; clone size: many; CDR3 DNA: TGTGCCAGCAGTACCCATCCCGGGACTAGCGGGAGGGCGCCAGATACGCAGTATTTT; CDR3 protein: CASSTHPGTSGRAPDTQYF
J gene: TRBJ2-3; V gene: TRBV25-1; D gene: TRBD1; clone size: many; CDR3 DNA: TGTGCCAGCAGTGACTGGACAGGGGGCGTAGATACGCAGTATTTT; CDR3 protein: CASSDWTGGVDTQYF
J gene: TRBJ2-5; V gene: TRBV7-2; D gene: NA; clone size: NA; CDR3 DNA: TGTGCCAGCAGCTCATCGACAGGCCCCCAAGAGACCCAGTACTTC; CDR3 protein: CASSSSTGPQETQYF
J gene: TRBJ2-7; V gene: TRBV3-1; D gene: NA; clone size: many; CDR3 DNA: TGTGCCAGCAGTTCCGTATCACGCGAGCAGTACTTC; CDR3 protein: CASSSVSREQYF
J gene: TRBJ1-6; V gene: TRBV3-1; D gene: NA; clone size: many; CDR3 DNA: TGTGCCAGCAGCATATGGGGCACTTCACCCCTCCACTTT; CDR3 protein: CASSIWGTSPLHF
J gene: TRBJ2-5; V gene: TRBV24-1; D gene: NA; clone size: many; CDR3 DNA: TGTGCCACCAGTGCGGCGGGGAGACCGGACGAGACCCAGTACTTC; CDR3 protein: CATSAAGRPDETQYF
J gene: TRBJ2-7; V gene: TRBV28; D gene: TRBD1; clone size: many; CDR3 DNA: TGTGCCAGCAGCTTCCTCGGGACAGGAGCCTACGAGCAGTACTTC; CDR3 protein: CASSFLGTGAYEQYF
J gene: TRBJ2-5; V gene: TRBV12-3/TRBV12-4; D gene: NA; clone size: many; CDR3 DNA: TGTGCCAGCAGTTTAAGGCCGGAGGGGGTGGGCGAGACCCAGTACTTC; CDR3 protein: CASSLRPEGVGETQYF
J gene: TRBJ1-1; V gene: TRBV11-2; D gene: NA; clone size: few; CDR3 DNA: TGTGCCAGCAGGGCTTTCACAGAAGCTTTCTTT; CDR3 protein: CASRAFTEAFF
J gene: TRBJ2-1; V gene: TRBV28; D gene: TRBD2; clone size: many; CDR3 DNA: TGTGCCAGCAGTTATACCCGACTAGCGGGAGGCTTCAATGAGCAGTTCTTC; CDR3 protein: CASSYTRLAGGFNEQFF
J gene: TRBJ2-2; V gene: TRBV7-9; D gene: NA; clone size: few; CDR3 DNA: TGTGCCAGCAGCTCCTGGACAGAGACCGGGGAGCTGTTTTTT; CDR3 protein: CASSSWTETGELFF
J gene: TRBJ2-7; V gene: TRBV30; D gene: NA; clone size: NA; CDR3 DNA: TGTGCCTGGAGTGGCGACAGGTACTACGAGCAGTACTTC; CDR3 protein: CAWSGDRYYEQYF
J gene: TRBJ2-7; V gene: TRBV20-1; D gene: NA; clone size: NA; CDR3 DNA: TGCAGTGCTCCCCCCGGGCAGGGAACCTACGAGCAGTACTTC; CDR3 protein: CSAPPGQGTYEQYF
J gene: TRBJ2-5; V gene: TRBV5-1; D gene: NA; clone size: many; CDR3 DNA: TGCGCCAGCAGCTTGGACAGGGCCCTTGGTACCCAGTACTTC; CDR3 protein: CASSLDRALGTQYF